This T cell receptor (beta chain) was sequenced in a study of graft-versus-host responses after intestinal transplantation. Looking at the study overall: Each patient got anti-thymocyte globulin induction, then tacrolimus and steroids for approximately 3 years.

This clone was counted once. Its antigen is currently unknown. This table comes from immunoSEQ multiplex PCR, and its TCRdb copy is limited to in-frame clones, with some not included. The sample consists of about 38,000 clones, roughly 87% of them appearing once. Study-level findings and limits: Recipient marrow contained GvH clones, some of which appeared first in ileum or blood.

Germline V CDR1 and CDR2: SGHAT, FQNNGV. Trimming pared 4 bases from V and 8 bases from J, leaving 18 bases between. The CDR3 sequence is 14 residues long. This chain links TRBV11-2 with TRBJ2-7, with D perhaps matching TRBD1 or TRBD2 (6 bases each). The sequencing here drew on PBMCs, taken 1070 days after transplant. This TCR came from a human patient who received an intestinal transplant, so some T cells may come from the graft donor. CDR3 nucleotide sequence: TGTGCCAGCAGCTCCCAGGGGACTCAAGTCCAGCAGTACTTC. Translated, it gives CASSSQGTQVQQYF.